This T cell receptor (beta chain) originates from a study of OX40 agonist ivuxolimab in advanced cancers. Libraries were prepared by immunoSEQ multiplex PCR; TCRdb keeps only in-frame clonotypes and omits some of them. The table shows roughly 80,000 clones, with 80% to 90% occurring only once. This clone was picked up one time. The TCR comes from an adult with an advanced solid tumor such as melanoma, head and neck, liver or kidney cancer. The sequences come from CD4+ or CD8+ T cells sorted from blood, collected in a trial of the OX40 agonist ivuxolimab.

CDR3 sequence (DNA): TGTGCCAGCAGCTTTCCCGCCGGGCAGGGGGCTTCCGAGCAGTACTTC. Protein product: CASSFPAGQGASEQYF. The V and J genes are TRBV7-8 and TRBJ2-7; 8 bases are a match to TRBD1. With V trimmed by 3 bases and J by 6 bases, 13 bases remained unmatched. This CDR3 contains 16 residues. Germline V CDR1 and CDR2: SGHVS, FQNEAQ.